A selection of T cell receptor beta chains follows, all from one sample in a study of blood T cell repertoires in COVID-19. Sequencing was performed with immunoSEQ multiplex PCR; in TCRdb, only in-frame clones are kept and a portion is missing. This sample has roughly 320,000 clones, with 70% to 90% found just once. Source material: peripheral blood. The receptors derive from an older man with acute or convalescent COVID-19. Both conserved end residues are part of each CDR3. D genes are given only for firm matches. The size field is filled for only some rows; it gives once, few, many or a size class.

j_call clone_size v_call d_call cdr3_nt cdr3_aa
TRBJ2-1 once TRBV19 TRBD2 TGTGCCAGTAGCCGGACTAGCGGGAGGCATTTCTACAATGAGCAGTTCTTC CASSRTSGRHFYNEQFF
TRBJ1-1 . TRBV12-3/TRBV12-4 . TGTGCCAGCCGGGAGAACACTGAAGCTTTCTTT CASRENTEAFF
TRBJ2-3 . TRBV6-5 . TGTGCCACCACCGCCCGGGACACCTACACAGATACGCAGTATTTT CATTARDTYTDTQYF
TRBJ2-1 . TRBV29-1 TRBD1 TGCAGCGTTGACGCCCAGGGGGCGAGTGAGCAGTTCTTC CSVDAQGASEQFF
TRBJ1-3 . TRBV7-2 TRBD1 TGTGCCAGCAGCACCGGACAGGGCGACACCATATATTTT CASSTGQGDTIYF
TRBJ2-7 . TRBV5-4 . TGTGCCAGCAGCTTAGTCCCGAGGCACGAGCAGTACTTC CASSLVPRHEQYF
TRBJ2-5 once TRBV5-5 TRBD1 TGTGCCAGCACCCAACAGGGGGCTGGGGAGACCCAGTACTTC CASTQQGAGETQYF
TRBJ2-7 few TRBV7-7 . TGTGCCCGCAAGGGTATGGCTGAGTCCCTCACAGGGCTCCCCGGTGGGTACGAGCAGTACTTC CARKGMAESLTGLPGGYEQYF
TRBJ1-1 . TRBV29-1 . TGCAGCGTTGCCGTACAGGGGAACACTGAAGCTTTCTTT CSVAVQGNTEAFF
TRBJ1-5 . TRBV2 . TGTGCCAGCAGGGAGATTAACAATCAGCCCCAGCATTTT CASREINNQPQHF
TRBJ2-1 . TRBV20-1 TRBD2 TGCAGTGCCAGTACTAGCGCTAGTGAGCAGTTCTTC CSASTSASEQFF
TRBJ2-3 . TRBV4-1 . TGCGCCAGCAGCCAAGATCAAAGGGGCCCCACAGATACGCAGTATTTT CASSQDQRGPTDTQYF
TRBJ2-1 . TRBV3-1/TRBV3-2 . TGTGCCAGCAGCCGCTTGCGCAATGAGCAGTTCTTC CASSRLRNEQFF
TRBJ2-7 . TRBV4-1 . TGCGCCAGCAGCCGAGACGGAACAGGGACGTACTACGAGCAGTACTTC CASSRDGTGTYYEQYF
TRBJ2-3 . TRBV3-1/TRBV3-2 TRBD1 TGTGCCAGCAGGCCCGACAGGGTTAATTCAGATACGCAGTATTTT CASRPDRVNSDTQYF
TRBJ2-1 . TRBV11-2 TRBD2 TGTGCCAGCAGCTTCAGCGGGGGTTACAATGAGCAGTTCTTC CASSFSGGYNEQFF
TRBJ2-7 . TRBV3-1/TRBV3-2 TRBD1 TGTGCCAGCAGCCAAGGAATTGGGACAGGGAAGGTACCCTACGAGCAGTACTTC CASSQGIGTGKVPYEQYF
TRBJ2-7 . TRBV7-2 TRBD2 TGTGCCAGCAGCTTAGTTGAGGGAGGGCACTCCTACGAGCAGTACTTC CASSLVEGGHSYEQYF
TRBJ1-2 . TRBV30 . TGTGCCTGGAGTGAACAGGGAACCTATGGCTACACCTTC CAWSEQGTYGYTF
TRBJ2-2 . TRBV7-2 TRBD1 TGTGCCAGCAGCTACCGGACAGGGGACACCGGGGAGCTGTTTTTT CASSYRTGDTGELFF
TRBJ2-7 . TRBV27 TRBD1 TGTGCCAGCAGAAGACAGGGGAGCTCCTACGAGCAGTACTTC CASRRQGSSYEQYF
TRBJ2-3 once TRBV6-2/TRBV6-3 TRBD1 TGTGCCAGCAGCAGTACAGGGGGTGGAGATACGCAGTATTTT CASSSTGGGDTQYF
TRBJ2-6 . TRBV3-1/TRBV3-2 TRBD2 TGTGCCAGCAGCCAAAAAAGCGGGAGCTCTGGGGCCAACGTCCTGACTTTC CASSQKSGSSGANVLTF
TRBJ2-2 once TRBV7-9 . TGTGCCAGCAGCTTTTCCGCGGTGATTACCGGGGAGCTGTTTTTT CASSFSAVITGELFF
TRBJ1-2 . TRBV27 . TGTGCCAGCGCGGCGGCAGGGGCTGGCTACACCTTC CASAAAGAGYTF
TRBJ2-1 . TRBV18 . TGTGCCAGCTCTGTCGGGGTAGATCTCACCAATGAGCAGTTCTTC CASSVGVDLTNEQFF
TRBJ1-1 . TRBV10-3 . TGTGCCATCAGTGAGGGGGGGGGCACTGAAGCTTTCTTT CAISEGGGTEAFF
TRBJ2-7 . TRBV30 TRBD1 TGTGCCTGGATAGCCGGGACAGGGGGCGACGAGCAGTACTTC CAWIAGTGGDEQYF
TRBJ1-5 . TRBV28 . TGTGCCAGCAGTTTTTCCGTTAGCAATCAGCCCCAGCATTTT CASSFSVSNQPQHF